The T cell receptor beta chain under discussion was sequenced for a study of T-cell reconstitution after alpha-beta-depleted transplantation in children. The TCRbeta library incorporated unique molecular identifiers. One entry per CDR3 protein results from TCRdb running MiXCR on the PCR reads. This sample has approximately 400,000 distinct CDR3 sequences, with roughly 11% found just once. Only a few counts were recorded for this clonotype. With 4 bases clipped from V and 6 bases from J, the junction kept 11 bases outside the gene matches. This CDR3 is 15 amino acids long. Germline lookup yields CDR1 ENHRY and CDR2 SYGVKD.

The material was PBMCs from the stem cell graft donor, obtained from the stem cell graft. The chain links TRBV10-3 to TRBJ2-7, with 8 bases lining up with TRBD2. The source is a human donor who donated a stem cell graft to a child with acute myeloid leukemia. CDR3 sequence (DNA): TGTGCCATCAGTGCTGTGGCGGGACTAGTAGGCGAGCAGTACTTC. As protein: CAISAVAGLVGEQYF.